The 15 T cell receptor beta chains given below trace back to one sample, sequenced in a study of shared clonotypes between healthy human individuals. The table came from immunoSEQ multiplex PCR; TCRdb's copy has only in-frame clones and leaves some out. Of under 1,100,000 clones detected, approximately 78% appear once; the ten largest clones hold more than 0.55%. Sequencing used memory CD4+ T cells from PBMCs. As to subset: CD45RA-negative fraction. Receptor source: a man between 18 and 29 years old in good health. Some clones in this sample may be carry-over from other donors' samples.

This clone appeared once. This chain connects TRBV4-3 to TRBJ2-7, with D unresolved. Germline lookup yields CDR1 LGHNA and CDR2 YSLEER. Trimming left V 0 bases short and J 8 bases short, with 14 bases between. The CDR3 loop spans 14 amino acids. The CDR3 loop is CASSQDLRELKQYF. CDR3 coding DNA: TGCGCCAGCAGCCAAGATTTAAGGGAATTGAAGCAGTACTTC.

J is TRBJ2-2 and V is TRBV15, with D possibly being TRBD1 or TRBD2 (5 bases each). The CDR3 runs 15 residues. CDR1 LNHNV and CDR2 YYDKDF come from the germline V gene (reference sequence). V was cut by 3 bases and J by 11 bases, with 19 bases left in between. CDR3 loop: CATSRPGNGGLELFF. The CDR3 nucleotides are TGTGCCACCAGCAGGCCGGGAAATGGGGGTCTCGAGCTGTTTTTT.

This chain uses TRBV18 with TRBJ2-5, with TRBD1 matching over 7 bases. The V segment lost 3 bases and the J segment 0 bases; nucleotides outside the gene matches: 10. The CDR3 runs to 17 residues. Germline V gene lookup returns CDR1 KGHSH and CDR2 LQKENI. The CDR3 nucleotides read TGTGCCAGCTCACCGCCAGTCGGGACAGTGGACCAAGAGACCCAGTACTTC. It translates to CASSPPVGTVDQETQYF. Full variable domain (outside the CDR3, taken from reference TRBV18 and TRBJ2-5): NAGVMQNPRHLVRRRGQEARLRCSPMKGHSHVYWYRQLPEEGLKFMVYLQKENIIDESGMPKERFSAEFPKEGPSILRIQQVVRGDSAAYFCASSPPVGTVDQETQYFGPGTRLLVL.

The chain recombines TRBV18 with TRBJ2-2; D is perhaps TRBD1 (6 bases). Per germline, CDR1 KGHSH and CDR2 LQKENI. The V and J ends lost 6 bases and 1 base respectively, with 9 bases between them. The CDR3 spans 14 residues. In nucleotides, the CDR3 is TGTGCCAGCTCTTTGACAGGGAACACCGGGGAGCTGTTTTTT. Translated: CASSLTGNTGELFF. Full variable domain (outside the CDR3, taken from reference TRBV18 and TRBJ2-2): NAGVMQNPRHLVRRRGQEARLRCSPMKGHSHVYWYRQLPEEGLKFMVYLQKENIIDESGMPKERFSAEFPKEGPSILRIQQVVRGDSAAYFCASSLTGNTGELFFGEGSRLTVL.

The rearrangement uses TRBV27 and TRBJ1-5; the D gene is possibly TRBD1 (5 bases). The V gene lost 5 bases and the J gene lost 3 bases, with 17 bases spanning the gap. The CDR3 is 16 amino acids. Germline V gene lookup returns CDR1 MNHEY and CDR2 SMNVEV (reference sequence). This CDR3 is CASSLIGVANNQPQHF. For the CDR3, the DNA is TGTGCCAGCAGTCTCATAGGGGTGGCAAACAATCAGCCCCAGCATTTT.

The chain couples TRBV7-9 to TRBJ2-7; tentative D call: TRBD1 (6 bases). CDR3 length equals 12 residues. Trimming removed 5 bases at V and 5 bases at J, with 10 bases between. CDR1 and CDR2 from the germline V gene are SEHNR and FQNEAQ (reference sequence). The CDR3 here is CASSAQGNEQYF. The DNA for the CDR3 is TGTGCCAGCAGCGCACAGGGAAACGAGCAGTACTTC.

The rearrangement uses TRBV6-6 and TRBJ2-3; 10 nucleotides agree with TRBD2. The CDR3 spans 15 residues. Germline loops: CDR1 MNHNY, CDR2 SVGAGI (reference sequence). J gave up 1 base and V 5 bases, and 3 bases lay outside the gene matches. CDR3 in DNA: TGTGCCAGCAGTCTCCTAGCGGGAGGCACAGATACGCAGTATTTT. This gives the protein CASSLLAGGTDTQYF.

V and J are TRBV18 and TRBJ1-2; D is perhaps TRBD1 (5 bases). This CDR3 is built from 14 residues. Germline V CDR1 and CDR2: KGHSH, LQKENI. With 5 bases removed from V and 8 bases from J, the gap between germline ends came to 18 bases. The CDR3 coding sequence is TGTGCCAGCTCAATAGAACAGGCCCGGTGGGGCTACACCTTC. This gives the protein CASSIEQARWGYTF.

This clone came up once. The chain carries TRBV11-2 and TRBJ1-6; D possibly corresponds to TRBD1 (6 bases). The CDR3 totals 13 residues. The V gene lost 5 bases and the J gene lost 7 bases, with 9 bases spanning the gap. Germline lookup yields CDR1 SGHAT and CDR2 FQNNGV. The CDR3 DNA reads as TGTGCCAGCAGCGTTACAGGGAATTCACCCCTCCACTTT. Translating it yields CASSVTGNSPLHF.

The rearrangement joins TRBV4-2 to TRBJ2-3; TRBD2 agrees at 11 bases. Trimming cost V 4 bases and J 1 base; bases outside gene matches: 13. The CDR3 runs 19 residues. CDR1 LGHNA and CDR2 YNFKEQ come from the germline V gene. CDR3 DNA sequence: TGTGCCAGCAGCCGGATGAACACCGGGACTAGCGGACGCACAGATACGCAGTATTTT. Its protein is CASSRMNTGTSGRTDTQYF.

A few counts support this clone. Mismatch with germline at one junction end may stem from a read error. The J gene is TRBJ1-2, the V gene TRBV29-1, with 7 bases aligning to TRBD1. The CDR3 length is 12 residues. Germline V lookup: CDR1 SQVTM, CDR2 ANQGSEA. This CDR3 reads CSAEQGNYGYTF. The CDR3 region has the DNA TGCAGCGCTGAACAGGGGAACTATGGCTACACCTTC.

Ten or more counts support this clone. The chain links TRBV2 to TRBJ2-7; the D gene could be TRBD1 or TRBD2 (5 bases each). V lost 6 bases and J 1 base, leaving 19 bases between the germline ends. Germline CDR1 and CDR2: SNHLY and FYNNEI. The length of the CDR3 is 16 residues. CDR3 DNA: TGTGCCAGCAGCCGCGGTCCCGGGACGGATTCCTACGAGCAGTACTTC. This translates into CASSRGPGTDSYEQYF.

The chain is built from TRBV28 and TRBJ2-1; unclear D gene. Germline CDR1 is MDHEN and CDR2 is SYDVKM. CDR3 length: 12 residues. Trimming cost V 10 bases and J 0 bases, with 7 bases left between them. CDR3 DNA sequence: TGTGCCACCAAGAGCTCCTACAATGAGCAGTTCTTC. Protein: CATKSSYNEQFF.

This rearrangement joins TRBV5-4 to TRBJ2-5; 9 nucleotides match TRBD1. CDR1 and CDR2 (germline): SGHNT, YYREEE (reference sequence). The V and J ends lost 4 bases and 3 bases, in that order; junction bases with no gene match: 4. CDR3 length: 14 residues. Here the CDR3 reads CASSARDREETQYF. The CDR3 DNA reads TGTGCCAGCAGCGCCCGGGACAGGGAAGAGACCCAGTACTTC.

V is TRBV7-2 and J is TRBJ1-3; D not resolved. The V gene's germline CDR1 is SGHTA and CDR2 FQGNSA. The CDR3 loop spans 17 amino acids. Trimming removed 4 bases at V and 2 bases at J, with 18 bases between. The CDR3 loop reads CASSYQPNTQTGNTIYF. Here the CDR3 DNA reads TGTGCCAGCAGCTATCAACCGAACACCCAAACTGGAAACACCATATATTTT.